This entry is about one T cell receptor (beta chain). The data derive from a study of control samples from healthy donors and cancer patients. Sequenced by immunoSEQ multiplex PCR; TCRdb stores in-frame clones only, minus some. Of roughly 150,000 clones in the sample, 89% are singletons; the top ten hold 4.9%. This CDR3 has 13 amino acids. V was shortened by 9 bases and J by 0 bases, with 11 bases between the two germline ends. Germline lookup yields CDR1 MDHEN and CDR2 SYDVKM. The sequence came from a man aged 25 to 40 in good health. J is TRBJ1-1 and V is TRBV28, with no clear D. Specimen: blood. The CDR3 region has the DNA TGTGCCAGTCTGGGAAGGTTGAACACTGAAGCTTTCTTT. Translating it yields CASLGRLNTEAFF.